The source of this TCR beta chain is a study of Tregs in tolerant kidney transplant recipients (dated by TCRdb to between 2018 and 2021). At the level of the whole study: Related donors were used in the transplants with nonmyeloablative bone marrow transplantation, and mixed chimerism was transient in the human trials. The study applied TCRbeta sequencing to find donor-specific regulatory T cells before combined kidney and bone marrow transplantation and then followed those same cells after transplant. Study-level results and caveats: In tolerant patients, donor-specific Tregs expanded more than Tregs overall, which suggests antigen-driven rather than nonspecific expansion. Biological reproducibility was not examined directly, but technical replication error appeared to be minimal. Expanding Tregs with activated donor B cells appeared to identify the most biologically relevant and donor-specific TCRbeta repertoire. For some patients the PCR primers changed over time, which made it impossible to compare the samples from those patients at the nucleotide level. Because only a small number of patients were included, the study had limitations, and the results will need to be validated in larger populations as well as under other immunosuppression protocols.

This clone was seen once. Its antigen is unknown. Base-call qualities are not available, and no considerably larger clone is one nucleotide away. The time point label, read with the paper, signifies: blood sample drawn before combined kidney and bone marrow transplant. Unstimulated Tregs (CD4+CD25+CD127-), CD4+ non-Tregs (CD4+CD25-), CD4 and CD8 cells were FACS-sorted from thawed PBMCs. The patients were a few recipients of combined kidney and bone marrow transplants from the ITN036ST trial, and samples were available only for these trial subjects. Healthy control blood was separated into PBMCs by Ficoll density gradient and cryopreserved, and patient PBMCs were collected both before and after transplant. Trimming removed 5 bases from V and 3 bases from J, leaving 10 bases between the germline ends. Reading the germline V gene (reference sequence) gives CDR1 MNHEY and CDR2 SMNVEV. The CDR3 goes from the cysteine to the phenylalanine over 13 residues. Kept here is only the CDR3 DNA, which spans 39 bases and is read in frame from base 1.

Genomic DNA was extracted from sorted cells with the QIAGEN DNeasy Blood and Tissue Kit for TCRbeta CDR3 sequencing. High-throughput TCRbeta CDR3 sequencing was carried out commercially through immunoSEQ, with PCR amplification with bias correction and internal controls included. The study's own analysis went as follows. Unique productive TCRbeta sequences were defined by CDR3 nucleotide sequence when primers matched and otherwise by CDR3 amino acid sequence together with Vbeta and Jbeta genes. Sorting error was corrected by removing sequences shared between sorted populations at a frequency ratio of 2:1 or less, and the remaining shared sequences were assigned to the higher population. A sequence counted as donor-reactive if, in CFSE-low cells, the sequence had a frequency of at least 0.01% and was expanded at least 5-fold compared with unstimulated cells. Jensen-Shannon divergence, calculated on the top 100 TCRbeta sequences ranked by frequency, was used to quantify repertoire divergence. For samples with multiple sequencing runs, sorting error was corrected separately for each run before the runs were pooled. Here the immuneACCESS table is served through TCRdb, limited to in-frame sequences with V and J called. Missing clones are a known gap in these copies; in checked studies unresolved V genes cover under half, and the rest lacks a known reason. The DNA was the basis for D and trimming; V, J and clone size are from that table. This sample is represented by around 75,000 clones; roughly nine tenths of them were singletons. Jointly, the top ten make up roughly 0.4% of the sample.

The chain uses TRBV27 and TRBJ1-1; TRBD1 is a possible D gene, resting on 6 matching bases. The specimen comprised CD4+ T cells from blood, sampled before the transplant. This TCR was sampled from a human donor who received a combined kidney and bone marrow transplant. The DNA is as follows: TGTGCCAGCAGTGGAGGACAGCACACTGAAGCTTTCTTT. Its product reads: CASSGGQHTEAFF.